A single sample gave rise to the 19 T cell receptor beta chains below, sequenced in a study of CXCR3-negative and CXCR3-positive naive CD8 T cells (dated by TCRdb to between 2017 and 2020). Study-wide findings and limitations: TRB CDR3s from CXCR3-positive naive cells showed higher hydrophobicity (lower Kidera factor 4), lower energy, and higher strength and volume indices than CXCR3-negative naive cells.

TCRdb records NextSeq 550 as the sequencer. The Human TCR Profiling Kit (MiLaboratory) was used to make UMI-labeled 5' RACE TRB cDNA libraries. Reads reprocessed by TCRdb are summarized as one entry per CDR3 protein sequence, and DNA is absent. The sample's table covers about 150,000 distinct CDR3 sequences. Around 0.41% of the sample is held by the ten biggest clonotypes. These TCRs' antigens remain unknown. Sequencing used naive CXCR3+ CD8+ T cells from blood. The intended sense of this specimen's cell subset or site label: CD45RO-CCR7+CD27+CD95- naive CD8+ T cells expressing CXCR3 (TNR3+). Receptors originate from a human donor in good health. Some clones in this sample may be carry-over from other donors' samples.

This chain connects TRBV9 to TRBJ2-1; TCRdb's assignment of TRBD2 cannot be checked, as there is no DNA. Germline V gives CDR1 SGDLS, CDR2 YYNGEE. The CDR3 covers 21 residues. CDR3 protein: CASSVVRPGLAGAGSGNEQFF.

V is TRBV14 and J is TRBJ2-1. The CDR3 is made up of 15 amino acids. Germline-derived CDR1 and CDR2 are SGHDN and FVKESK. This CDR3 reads CASSQAFYSYNEQFF.

CDR3 residues: CSSSVQGSSNQPQHF. This chain connects TRBV12-3 or TRBV12-4 to TRBJ1-5; the TRBD1 assignment by TCRdb is unverifiable without DNA. CDR3 size: 15 residues.

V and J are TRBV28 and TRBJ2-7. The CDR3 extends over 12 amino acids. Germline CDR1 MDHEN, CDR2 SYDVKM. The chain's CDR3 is CASSLMVYEQYF.

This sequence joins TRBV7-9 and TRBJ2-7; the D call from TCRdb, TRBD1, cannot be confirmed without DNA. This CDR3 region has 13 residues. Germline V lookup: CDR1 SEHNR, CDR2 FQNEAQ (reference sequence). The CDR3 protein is CVSSPGTVWEQYF.

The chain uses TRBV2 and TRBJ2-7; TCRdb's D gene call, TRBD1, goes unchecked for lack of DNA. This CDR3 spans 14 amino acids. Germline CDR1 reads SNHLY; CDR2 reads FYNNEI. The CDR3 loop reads CASRDRGLSYEQYF.

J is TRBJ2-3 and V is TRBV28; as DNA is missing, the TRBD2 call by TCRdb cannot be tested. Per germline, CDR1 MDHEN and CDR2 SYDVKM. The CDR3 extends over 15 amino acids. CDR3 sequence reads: CASSSGTSDTDTQYF.

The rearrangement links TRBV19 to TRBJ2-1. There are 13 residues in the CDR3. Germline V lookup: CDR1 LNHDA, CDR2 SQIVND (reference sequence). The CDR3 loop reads CASSEAPYNEQFF.

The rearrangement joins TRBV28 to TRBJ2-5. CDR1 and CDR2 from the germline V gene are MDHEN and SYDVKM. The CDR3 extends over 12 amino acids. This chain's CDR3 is CASRDNAAPQYF.

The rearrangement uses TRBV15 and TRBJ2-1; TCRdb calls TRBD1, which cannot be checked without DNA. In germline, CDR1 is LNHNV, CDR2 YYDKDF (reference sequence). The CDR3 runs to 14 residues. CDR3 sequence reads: CATSSTGSSDEQFF.

CDR3 loop: CASSYGAEPNTGELFF. J is TRBJ2-2 and V is TRBV6-5; the D call from TCRdb, TRBD1, cannot be confirmed without DNA. Germline V gives CDR1 MNHEY, CDR2 SVGAGI. This CDR3 region has 16 residues.

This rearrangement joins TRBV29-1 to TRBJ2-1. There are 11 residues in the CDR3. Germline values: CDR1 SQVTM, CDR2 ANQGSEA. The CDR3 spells CSVRRDNEQFF.

CDR3 amino acids: CSVEEGVNTEAFF. J is TRBJ1-1 and V is TRBV29-1; the TCRdb call, TRBD1, lacks DNA for checking. CDR3 length equals 13 residues. Germline-derived CDR1 and CDR2 are SQVTM and ANQGSEA.

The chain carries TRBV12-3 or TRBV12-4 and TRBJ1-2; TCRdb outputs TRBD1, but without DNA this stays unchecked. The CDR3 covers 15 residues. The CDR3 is CASSYFLGQLYGYTF.

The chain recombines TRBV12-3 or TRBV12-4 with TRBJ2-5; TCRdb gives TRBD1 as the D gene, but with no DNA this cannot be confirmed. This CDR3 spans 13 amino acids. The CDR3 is CASRRQLQETQYF.

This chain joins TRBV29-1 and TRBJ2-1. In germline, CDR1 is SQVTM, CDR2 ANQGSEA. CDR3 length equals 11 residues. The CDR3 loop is CSVDVYNEQFF.

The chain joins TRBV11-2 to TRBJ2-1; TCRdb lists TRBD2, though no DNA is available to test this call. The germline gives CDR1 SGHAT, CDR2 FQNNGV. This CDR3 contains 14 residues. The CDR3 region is CASSLVSGVHEQFF.

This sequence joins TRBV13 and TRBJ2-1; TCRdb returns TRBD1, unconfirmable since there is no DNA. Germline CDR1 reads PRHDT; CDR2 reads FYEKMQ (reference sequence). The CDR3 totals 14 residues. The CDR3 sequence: CASSLGQESNEQFF.

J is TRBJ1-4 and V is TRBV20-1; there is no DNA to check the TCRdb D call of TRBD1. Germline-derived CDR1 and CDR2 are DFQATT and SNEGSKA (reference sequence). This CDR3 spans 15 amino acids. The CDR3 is CSARDGFPGDEKLFF.